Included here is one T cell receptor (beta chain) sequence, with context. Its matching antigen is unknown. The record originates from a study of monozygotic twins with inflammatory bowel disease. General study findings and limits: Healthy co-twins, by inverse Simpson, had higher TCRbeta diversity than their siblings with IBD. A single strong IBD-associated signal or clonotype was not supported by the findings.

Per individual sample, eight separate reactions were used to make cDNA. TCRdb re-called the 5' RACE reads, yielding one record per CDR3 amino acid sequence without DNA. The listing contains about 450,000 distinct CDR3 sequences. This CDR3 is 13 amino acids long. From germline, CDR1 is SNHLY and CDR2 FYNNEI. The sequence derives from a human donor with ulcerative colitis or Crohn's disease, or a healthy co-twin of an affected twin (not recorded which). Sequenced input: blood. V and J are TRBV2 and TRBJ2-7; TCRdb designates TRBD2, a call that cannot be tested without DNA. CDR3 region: CASKAVVSYEQYF. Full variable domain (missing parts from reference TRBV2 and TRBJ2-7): EPEVTQTPSHQVTQMGQEVILRCVPISNHLYFYWYRQILGQKVEFLVSFYNNEISEKSEIFDDQFSVERPDGSNFTLKIRSTKLEDSAMYFCASKAVVSYEQYFGPGTRLTVT.